These T cell receptor beta chains were read from a single sample in a study of T-cell reconstitution after alpha-beta-depleted transplantation in children. TCRdb analysed the PCR reads with MiXCR anew, one entry per CDR3 protein. This table has about 500,000 distinct CDR3 sequences, 30% to 35% appearing once. Sequenced material: PBMCs from the stem cell graft donor, taken from the stem cell graft. These TCRs come from a human donor who donated a stem cell graft to a child with aplastic anemia. CDR3s include the opening cysteine and the closing phenylalanine or tryptophan. A row's size may be missing; if present it is once, few, many or a size class.

>few|TRBJ1-4|TRBV7-2
CASAPGGLNEKLFF
>-|TRBJ1-4|TRBV5-4
CASSWQSGSTNEKLFF
>few|TRBJ2-7|TRBV4-2
CASRHNPRGKYF
>-|TRBJ2-5|TRBV9
CASGSFGTVQETQYF
>-|TRBJ1-2|TRBV21-1
CANYGYTF
>-|TRBJ2-1|TRBV12-3/TRBV12-4
CASSNGHDEQFF
>few|TRBJ2-3|TRBV6-5
CASSYSIGRSTDTQYF
>once|TRBJ1-1|TRBV4-3
CASSQDLARGTEAFF
>few|TRBJ1-3|TRBV6-1
CASSPLIGGNGNTIYF
>few|TRBJ2-1|TRBV20-1
CSARAGVSSYNEQFF
>-|TRBJ2-5|TRBV7-8
CASSLGRTGGRAQETQYF
>many|TRBJ1-2|TRBV20-1
CSAREPPGIDGYTF
>-|TRBJ2-5|TRBV15
CATSSGQGGETQYF
>-|TRBJ2-7|TRBV7-8
CASSSDRQGTTYEQYF
>few|TRBJ1-5|TRBV7-2
CASSFREDKPQHF
>-|TRBJ2-2|TRBV6-1
CASSDRLNTGELFF
>-|TRBJ2-4|TRBV12-3/TRBV12-4
CASSLPRELAKNIQYF
>-|TRBJ1-2|TRBV5-1
CASSFEGIDGYTF
>-|TRBJ1-5|TRBV2
CASSGGDRGKNNQPQHF
>-|TRBJ1-1|TRBV10-3
CAIMGAQYTEAFF
>-|TRBJ2-5|TRBV20-1
CSALVREGLGETQYF
>-|TRBJ1-2|TRBV7-2
CASSPQGSGGYTF
>-|TRBJ1-6|TRBV12-3/TRBV12-4
CASSWETGWGSPLHF
>-|TRBJ2-1|TRBV20-1
CSARDGDRGHDNEQFF
>-|TRBJ2-1|TRBV9
CASSPTGNSAANEQFF
>few|TRBJ1-5|TRBV20-1
CSASRGLGNQPQHF
>few|TRBJ2-3|TRBV29-1
CSYRQGRTDTQYF
>-|TRBJ1-2|TRBV12-3/TRBV12-4
CASRLSRDRVNYGYTF
>-|TRBJ1-3|TRBV19
CASSTGPDFRNTIYF
>-|TRBJ1-2|TRBV6-1
CASSDTATGRFHYGYTF
>-|TRBJ1-5|TRBV7-2
CASSLAMTSYSNQPQHF
>-|TRBJ1-5|TRBV7-2
CASSLGGGEQPQHF
>-|TRBJ1-5|TRBV7-2
CASSPRTGDQPQHF
>-|TRBJ1-1|TRBV7-2
CASSFLGQPNTEAFF
>once|TRBJ2-1|TRBV5-1
CASSLRGGSGPYNEQFF
>-|TRBJ2-1|TRBV5-4
CASSKGLAGILDNEQFF
>few|TRBJ2-1|TRBV18
CASSPGPSGTYNEQFF
>-|TRBJ2-1|TRBV12-3/TRBV12-4
CASSFAGTRSRRDEQFF
>-|TRBJ2-1|TRBV3-1
CASSQGQITYNEQFF
>many|TRBJ2-1|TRBV10-1
CASSEGLAGEQFF
>-|TRBJ2-5|TRBV14
CASSQEMTQVIKTQYF
>-|TRBJ1-5|TRBV20-1
CSAIPGQGHNQPQHF
>-|TRBJ1-5|TRBV6-2/TRBV6-3
CASSYSRVNQPQHF
>few|TRBJ2-1|TRBV6-2/TRBV6-3
CASRGPGQGRNEQFF
>-|TRBJ2-4|TRBV7-8
CASSLGSVAKNIQYF
>few|TRBJ1-1|TRBV18
CASSPSRGNTEAFF
>-|TRBJ2-1|TRBV29-1
CSVEVGTTEQFF
>-|TRBJ2-2|TRBV5-1
CASSLALSGAQLNTGELFF
>few|TRBJ1-2|TRBV7-9
CASSLVGLQGTYGYTF
>-|TRBJ2-2|TRBV29-1
CSVEDYPGTGQGTGELFF
>few|TRBJ1-2|TRBV20-1
CSARQQGQGSYGYTF
>-|TRBJ2-7|TRBV3-1
CASSVGQGAVEQYF
>-|TRBJ2-7|TRBV13
CASSFPIGGSRDEQYF
>-|TRBJ2-5|TRBV4-1
CASSQGPSGSMETQYF